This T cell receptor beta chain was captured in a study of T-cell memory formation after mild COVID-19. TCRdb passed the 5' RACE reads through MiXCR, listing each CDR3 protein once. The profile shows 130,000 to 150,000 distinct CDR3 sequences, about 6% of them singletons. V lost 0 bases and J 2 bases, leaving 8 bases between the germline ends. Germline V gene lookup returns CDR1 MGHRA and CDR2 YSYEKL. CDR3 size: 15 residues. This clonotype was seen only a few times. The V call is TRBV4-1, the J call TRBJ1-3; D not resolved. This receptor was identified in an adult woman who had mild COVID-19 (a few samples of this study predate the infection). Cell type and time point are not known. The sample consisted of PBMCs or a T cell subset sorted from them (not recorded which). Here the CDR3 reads CASSQDLTAGNTIYF. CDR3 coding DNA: TGCGCCAGCAGCCAAGATCTTACAGCTGGAAACACCATATATTTT.